This T cell receptor beta chain stems from a study of CD8+ T cells in alopecia areata. Study details: Oral tofacitinib (5 to 10 mg twice daily) was administered to treated patients. Overall study results and limits: Clonality exceeded that of normal scalp in lesional scalp, most notably in alopecia totalis/universalis.

The V end was cut by 0 bases, the J end by 4 bases, with 15 bases between. The CDR3 contains 15 residues. Germline CDR1 is GTSNPN and CDR2 is SVGIG (reference sequence). There are a few counts of this clone. Its antigen is unidentified. Reverse transcription of extracted RNA yielded cDNA, which provided the sequencing template. The repertoire was sequenced with immunoSEQ multiplex PCR; TCRdb's copy has only in-frame clones and lacks some. The data show 150,000 to 200,000 clones, roughly 60% seen once. This clonotype was sampled from a human donor with alopecia areata. The genes are TRBV30 and TRBJ1-1; D gene unclear. Sample: CD4+ T cells sorted from blood, taken at week 0. CDR3 in amino acids: CAWSVHLTVFTEAFF. CDR3 coding DNA: TGTGCCTGGAGTGTACATCTCACAGTCTTCACTGAAGCTTTCTTT.